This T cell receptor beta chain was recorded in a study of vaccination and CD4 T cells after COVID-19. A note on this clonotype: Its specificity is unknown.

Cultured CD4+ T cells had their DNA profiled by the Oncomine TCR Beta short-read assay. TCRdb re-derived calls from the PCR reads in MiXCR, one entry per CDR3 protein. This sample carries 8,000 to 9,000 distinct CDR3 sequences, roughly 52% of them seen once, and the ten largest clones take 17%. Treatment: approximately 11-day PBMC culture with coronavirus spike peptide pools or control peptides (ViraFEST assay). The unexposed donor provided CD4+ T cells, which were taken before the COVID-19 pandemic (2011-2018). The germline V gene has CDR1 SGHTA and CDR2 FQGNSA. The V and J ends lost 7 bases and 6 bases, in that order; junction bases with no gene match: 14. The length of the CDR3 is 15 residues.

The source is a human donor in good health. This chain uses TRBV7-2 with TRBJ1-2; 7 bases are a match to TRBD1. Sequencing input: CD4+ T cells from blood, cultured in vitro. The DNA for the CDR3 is TGTGCCAGCACCCGTCCCTCAGGGGGGAGTGATGGCTACACCTTC. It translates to CASTRPSGGSDGYTF. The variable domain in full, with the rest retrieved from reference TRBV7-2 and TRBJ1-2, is GAGVSQSPSNKVTEKGKDVELRCDPISGHTALYWYRQSLGQGLEFLIYFQGNSAPDKSGLPSDRFSAERTGGSVSTLTIQRTQQEDSAVYLCASTRPSGGSDGYTFGSGTRLTVV.